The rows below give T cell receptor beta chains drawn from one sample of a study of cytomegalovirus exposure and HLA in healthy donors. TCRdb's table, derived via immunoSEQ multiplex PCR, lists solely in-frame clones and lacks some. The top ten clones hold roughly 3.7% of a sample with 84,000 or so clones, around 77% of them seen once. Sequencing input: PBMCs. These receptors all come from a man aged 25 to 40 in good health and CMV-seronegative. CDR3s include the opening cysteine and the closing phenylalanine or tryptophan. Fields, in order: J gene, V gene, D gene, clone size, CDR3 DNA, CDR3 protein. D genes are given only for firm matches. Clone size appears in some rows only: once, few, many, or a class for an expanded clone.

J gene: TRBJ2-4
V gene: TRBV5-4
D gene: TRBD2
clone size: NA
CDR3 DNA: TGTGCCAGCAGCCCGGGAGGGGGATCAGCCAAAAACATTCAGTACTTC
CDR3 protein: CASSPGGGSAKNIQYF

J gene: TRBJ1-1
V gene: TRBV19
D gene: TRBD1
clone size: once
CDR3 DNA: TGTGCCAGTAGTACCGGGACAGGCCTTGGGTCGGCTGAAGCTTTCTTT
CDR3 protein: CASSTGTGLGSAEAFF

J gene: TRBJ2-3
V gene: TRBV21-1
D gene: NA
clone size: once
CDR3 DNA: TGTGCCAGCAGCAAAGGGTCCGAGGGACTAGCGGGTAAAGATACGCAGTATTTT
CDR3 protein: CASSKGSEGLAGKDTQYF

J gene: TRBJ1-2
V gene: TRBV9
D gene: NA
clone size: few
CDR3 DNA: TGTGCCAGCAGCGGGAACAGGGAGCCGAATGGCTACACCTTC
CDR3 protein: CASSGNREPNGYTF

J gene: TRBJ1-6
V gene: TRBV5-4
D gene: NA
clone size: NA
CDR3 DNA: TGTGCCAGCAGCTTGGCCAGTAACTCCTATAATTCACCCCTCCACTTT
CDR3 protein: CASSLASNSYNSPLHF

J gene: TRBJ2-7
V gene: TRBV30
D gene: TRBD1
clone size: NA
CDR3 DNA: TGTGCCTGGAGCAGAATGGACAGGGTCGAGCAGTACTTC
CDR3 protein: CAWSRMDRVEQYF

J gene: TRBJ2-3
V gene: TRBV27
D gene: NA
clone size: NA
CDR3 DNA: TGTGCCAGCAGTTTATACGGGGTGGATACGCAGTATTTT
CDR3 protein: CASSLYGVDTQYF

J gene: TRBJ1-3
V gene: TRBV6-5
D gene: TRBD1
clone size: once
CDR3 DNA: TGTGCCAGCAGCTGGGACAGTACAGGAAACACCATATATTTT
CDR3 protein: CASSWDSTGNTIYF

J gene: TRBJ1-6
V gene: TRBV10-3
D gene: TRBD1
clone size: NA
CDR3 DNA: TGTGCCATCCGACAGGGAAATTCACCCCTCCACTTT
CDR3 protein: CAIRQGNSPLHF

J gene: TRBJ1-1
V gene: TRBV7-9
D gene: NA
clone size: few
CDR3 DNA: TGTGCCAGCAGCCCACGAGGGTTGGAGGGAGCTTTCTTT
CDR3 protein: CASSPRGLEGAFF

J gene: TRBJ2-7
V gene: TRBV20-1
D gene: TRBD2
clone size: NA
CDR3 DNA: TGCAGTGCGGGGGAGGGCGAGCAGTACTTC
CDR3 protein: CSAGEGEQYF

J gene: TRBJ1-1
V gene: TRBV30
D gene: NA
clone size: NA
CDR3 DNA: TGTGCCTGGAGTGTGGGCGGGGGCATGAACACTGAAGCTTTCTTT
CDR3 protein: CAWSVGGGMNTEAFF

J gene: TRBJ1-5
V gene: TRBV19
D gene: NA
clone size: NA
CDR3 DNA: TGTGCCAGTGCGACAGGTCCCATTCAGCCCCAGCATTTT
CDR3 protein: CASATGPIQPQHF

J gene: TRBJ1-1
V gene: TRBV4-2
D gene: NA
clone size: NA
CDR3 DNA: TGTGCCAGCAGCCAAGAACACAGGTCGAACACTGAAGCTTTCTTT
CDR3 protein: CASSQEHRSNTEAFF

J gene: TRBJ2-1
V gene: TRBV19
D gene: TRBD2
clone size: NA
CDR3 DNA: TGTGCCAGTAGTATAGGGGGGGGACGGAAAACCAATGAGCAGTTCTTC
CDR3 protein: CASSIGGGRKTNEQFF

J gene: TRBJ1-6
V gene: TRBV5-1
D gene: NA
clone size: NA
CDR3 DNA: TGCGCCAGCAGAGAGGACGGGGGTATCTATAATTCACCCCTCCACTTT
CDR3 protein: CASREDGGIYNSPLHF

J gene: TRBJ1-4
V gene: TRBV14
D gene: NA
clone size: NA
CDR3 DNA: TGTGCCAGCAGCCAGGGGGCTTGGACAACTAATGAAAAACTGTTTTTT
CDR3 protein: CASSQGAWTTNEKLFF

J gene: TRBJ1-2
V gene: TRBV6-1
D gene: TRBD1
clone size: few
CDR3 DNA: TGTGCCAGCAGTCGGACAGGGTTAGGCGATGGCTACACCTTC
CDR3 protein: CASSRTGLGDGYTF

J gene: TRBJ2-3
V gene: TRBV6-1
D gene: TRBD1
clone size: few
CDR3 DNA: TGTGCCAGCAGTGAGCTGAGGACAGGGGGCACAGATACGCAGTATTTT
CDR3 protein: CASSELRTGGTDTQYF

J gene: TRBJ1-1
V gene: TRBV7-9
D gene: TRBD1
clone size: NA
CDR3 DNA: TGTGCCAGCAGCTTATCAGACAGGGGTCTTACTGAAGCTTTCTTT
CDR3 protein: CASSLSDRGLTEAFF

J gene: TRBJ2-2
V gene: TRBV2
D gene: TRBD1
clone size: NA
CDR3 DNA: TGTGCCAGCAGTGAGCGGGTCACAGGGGCGGCCGGGGAGCTGTTTTTT
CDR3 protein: CASSERVTGAAGELFF

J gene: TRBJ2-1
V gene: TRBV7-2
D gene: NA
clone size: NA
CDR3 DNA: TGTGCCAGCAGCTTATCAACAGTGTACAATGAGCAGTTCTTC
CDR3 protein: CASSLSTVYNEQFF

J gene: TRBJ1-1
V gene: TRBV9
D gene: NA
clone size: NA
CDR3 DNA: TGTGCCAGCAGCGTAGGGGGGGGGAAGAACACTGAAGCTTTCTTT
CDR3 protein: CASSVGGGKNTEAFF

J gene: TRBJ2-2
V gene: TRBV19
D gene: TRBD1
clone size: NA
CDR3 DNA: TGTGCCAGTAGTAAACAGGGGTATTGGAACACCGGGGAGCTGTTTTTT
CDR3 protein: CASSKQGYWNTGELFF

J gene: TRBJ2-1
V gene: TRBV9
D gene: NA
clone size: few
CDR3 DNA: TGTGCCAGCAGCGCAGAAAGGACTAGTAGGGGGGCATTATCCTACAATGAGCAGTTCTTC
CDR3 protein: CASSAERTSRGALSYNEQFF

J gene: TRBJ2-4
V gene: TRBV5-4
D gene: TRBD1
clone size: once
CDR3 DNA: TGTGCCAGCAGCTCAGGACAGGGGTGGTCGGTTCAGTACTTC
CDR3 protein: CASSSGQGWSVQYF

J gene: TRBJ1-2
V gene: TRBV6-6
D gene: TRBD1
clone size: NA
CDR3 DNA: TGTGCCAGCAGTTTAGGACAGGACGCCCGCTATGGCTACACCTTC
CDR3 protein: CASSLGQDARYGYTF

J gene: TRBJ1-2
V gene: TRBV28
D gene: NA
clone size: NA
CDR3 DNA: TGTGCCAGCAGTTTAACAGCAGGGGTCTATGGCTACACCTTC
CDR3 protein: CASSLTAGVYGYTF

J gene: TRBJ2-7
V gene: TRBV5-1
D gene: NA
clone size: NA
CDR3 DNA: TGCGCCAGCAGCTTGATTCCTCAGGCGTCCTACGAGCAGTACTTC
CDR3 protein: CASSLIPQASYEQYF

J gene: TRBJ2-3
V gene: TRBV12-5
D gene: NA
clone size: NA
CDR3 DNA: TGTGCTAGTGGTTTGGCTAGCGCAGATACGCAGTATTTT
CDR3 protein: CASGLASADTQYF

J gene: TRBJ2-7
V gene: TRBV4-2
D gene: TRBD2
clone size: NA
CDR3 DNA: TGTGCCAGCAGCCAGGGGACTAGCGGAACCTACGAGCAGTACTTC
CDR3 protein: CASSQGTSGTYEQYF

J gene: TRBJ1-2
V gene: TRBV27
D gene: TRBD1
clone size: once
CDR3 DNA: TGTGCCAGCAGTTTAAGGGGACAGTACTATGGCTACACCTTC
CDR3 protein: CASSLRGQYYGYTF

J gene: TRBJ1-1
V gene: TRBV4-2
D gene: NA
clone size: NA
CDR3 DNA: TGTGCCAGCAGCCAAGATGTTAGCGGGGGGAACACTGAAGCTTTCTTT
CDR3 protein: CASSQDVSGGNTEAFF

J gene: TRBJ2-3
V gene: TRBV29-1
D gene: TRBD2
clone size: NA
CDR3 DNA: TGCAGCGCCCGACTAGCGGGGTACACAGATACGCAGTATTTT
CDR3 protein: CSARLAGYTDTQYF

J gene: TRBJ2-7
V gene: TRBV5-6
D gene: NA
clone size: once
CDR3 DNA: TGTGCCAGCAGCTTGGCTACCTACGAGCAGTACTTC
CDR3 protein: CASSLATYEQYF

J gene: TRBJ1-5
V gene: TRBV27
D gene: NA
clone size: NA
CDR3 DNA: TGTGCCAGCAGTTTTCTCAGCAATCAGCCCCAGCATTTT
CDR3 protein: CASSFLSNQPQHF

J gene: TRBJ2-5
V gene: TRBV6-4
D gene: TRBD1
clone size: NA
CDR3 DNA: TGTGCCAGCACCACTGGGACAGGGTCTAGCGGCCCCTGGGAGACCCAGTACTTC
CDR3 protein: CASTTGTGSSGPWETQYF

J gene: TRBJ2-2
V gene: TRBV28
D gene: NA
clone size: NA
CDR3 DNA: TGTGCCAGCAGTTTATGGGGGACTACCGGGGAGCTGTTTTTT
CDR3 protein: CASSLWGTTGELFF

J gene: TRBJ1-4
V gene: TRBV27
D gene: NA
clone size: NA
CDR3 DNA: TGTGCCAGCAGTTTATCGTTCCGGGCAACTAATGAAAAACTGTTTTTT
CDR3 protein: CASSLSFRATNEKLFF

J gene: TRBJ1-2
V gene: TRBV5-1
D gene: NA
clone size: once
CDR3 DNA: TGCGCCAGCAAAACAGACCATTATGGCTACACCTTC
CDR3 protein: CASKTDHYGYTF

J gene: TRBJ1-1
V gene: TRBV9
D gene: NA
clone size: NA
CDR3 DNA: TGTGCCAGCAGGAAAGCGAACACTGAAGCTTTCTTT
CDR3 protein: CASRKANTEAFF

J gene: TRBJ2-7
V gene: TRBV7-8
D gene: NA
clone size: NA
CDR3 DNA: TGTGCCAGCAGCCCAGGGGCAACCCAGGAGCAGTACTTC
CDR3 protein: CASSPGATQEQYF

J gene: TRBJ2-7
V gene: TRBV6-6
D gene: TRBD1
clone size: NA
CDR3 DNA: TGTGCCAGCAGTAAGGGGGCGCCGGACTACGAGCAGTACTTC
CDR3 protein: CASSKGAPDYEQYF

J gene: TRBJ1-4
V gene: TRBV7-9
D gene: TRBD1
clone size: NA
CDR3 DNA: TGTGCCAGCAGCCCGACAGGGGTGGTCGAAAAACTGTTTTTT
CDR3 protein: CASSPTGVVEKLFF

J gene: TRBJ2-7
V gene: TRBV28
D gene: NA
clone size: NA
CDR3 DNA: TGTGCCAGCGCTAGCGGACAGTCCTCCTACGAGCAGTACTTC
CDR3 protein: CASASGQSSYEQYF

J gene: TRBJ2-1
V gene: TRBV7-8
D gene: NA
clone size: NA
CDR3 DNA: TGTGCCAGCAGCGCCACGGCCAGGGTTGGGCAGTTCTTC
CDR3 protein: CASSATARVGQFF

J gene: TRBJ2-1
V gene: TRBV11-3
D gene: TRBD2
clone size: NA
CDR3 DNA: TGTGCCAGCAGCTTTGGGGCTAGCGGCTACAATGAGCAGTTCTTC
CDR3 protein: CASSFGASGYNEQFF

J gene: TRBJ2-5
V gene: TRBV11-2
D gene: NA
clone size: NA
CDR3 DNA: TGTGCCAGCAGTTACGGGGAGGAGACCCAGTACTTC
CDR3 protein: CASSYGEETQYF

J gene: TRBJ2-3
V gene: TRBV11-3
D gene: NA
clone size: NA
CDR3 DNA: TGTGCCAGCAGCTCACCGGGAGCCCCCACAGATACGCAGTATTTT
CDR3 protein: CASSSPGAPTDTQYF

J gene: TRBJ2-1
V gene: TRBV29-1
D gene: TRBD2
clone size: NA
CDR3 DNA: TGCAGCGTAACCTCCCGCGGGGTAGCGGGGAACAATGAGCAGTTCTTC
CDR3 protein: CSVTSRGVAGNNEQFF

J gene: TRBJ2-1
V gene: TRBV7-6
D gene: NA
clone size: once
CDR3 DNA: TGTGCCAGCAGCCCTGCTAGCGTGTACAATGAGCAGTTCTTC
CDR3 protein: CASSPASVYNEQFF

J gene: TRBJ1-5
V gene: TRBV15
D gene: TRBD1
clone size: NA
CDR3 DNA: TGTGCCACCAGCAGAGATCTCGCAGGGGGCCGTCAGCCCCAGCATTTT
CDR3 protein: CATSRDLAGGRQPQHF

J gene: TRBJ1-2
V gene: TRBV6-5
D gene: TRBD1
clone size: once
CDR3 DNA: TGTGCCAGCAGTTACTCGAGGGACAGATCTGCCTATGGCTACACCTTC
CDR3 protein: CASSYSRDRSAYGYTF

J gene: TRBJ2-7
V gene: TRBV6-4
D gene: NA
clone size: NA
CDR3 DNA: TGTGCCAGCAGTGACTCGTTCCAGGATCGGACCTACGAGCAGTACTTC
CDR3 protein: CASSDSFQDRTYEQYF

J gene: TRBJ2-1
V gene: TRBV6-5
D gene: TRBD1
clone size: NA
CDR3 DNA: TGTGCCAGCAGTCGCGGGACAGGGGGGTCCGGTGAGCAGTTCTTC
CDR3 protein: CASSRGTGGSGEQFF

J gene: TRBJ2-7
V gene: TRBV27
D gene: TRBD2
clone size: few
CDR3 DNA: TGTGCCAGCAGTTTAGTCGGGGGGAGGTTTTTCTCCTACGAGCAGTACTTC
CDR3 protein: CASSLVGGRFFSYEQYF

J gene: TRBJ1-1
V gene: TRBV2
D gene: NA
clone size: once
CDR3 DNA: TGTGCCAGCGAGTGGACTACTGAAGCTTTCTTT
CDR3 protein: CASEWTTEAFF

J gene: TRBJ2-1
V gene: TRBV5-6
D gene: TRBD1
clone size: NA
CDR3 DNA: TGTGCCAGCAGCGGACCGGGACAGGGGGTATACAATGAGCAGTTCTTC
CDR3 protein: CASSGPGQGVYNEQFF

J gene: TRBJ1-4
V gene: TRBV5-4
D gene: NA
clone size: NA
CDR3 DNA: TGTGCCAGCAGCGTGGGACTCGCAACTAATGAAAAACTGTTTTTT
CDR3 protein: CASSVGLATNEKLFF

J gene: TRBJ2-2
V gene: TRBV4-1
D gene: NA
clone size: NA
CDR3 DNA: TGCGCCAGCAGCCAAGATCCCCGTCCTACGGGGACCGGGGAGCTGTTTTTT
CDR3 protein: CASSQDPRPTGTGELFF